The entry that follows covers one T cell receptor beta chain sequence. The antigen remains undetermined. In the PCR, 60 Vbeta and 13 Jbeta primers were used. The method was immunoSEQ multiplex PCR; TCRdb's version includes in-frame clones alone and lacks a portion of them. Altogether some 130,000 clones are present, 77% being singletons, with the ten largest covering roughly 3.9%. The sample belongs to a study of cytomegalovirus exposure and HLA in healthy donors. Study findings and constraints: Segments of the TCR beta V type were, in most cases, productive about 90% or about 30% of the time in an earlier analysis. Donors were assumed by presence/absence analyses to have roughly uniform sequencing depth. As a later analysis showed, a missense DCLRE1C variant was linked to trimming of TCR beta V- and J-genes.

Sequencing was carried out using PBMCs. The clonotype comes from a male donor in good health and CMV-seropositive.

In nucleotides, the CDR3 is TGTGCCAGCAGCCTTAGCGGGATACCAGATACGCAGTATTTT. Translating it yields CASSLSGIPDTQYF. The rearrangement joins TRBV28 to TRBJ2-3, with TRBD2 identical over 8 bases. V shed 6 bases, J shed 4 bases, and the junction held 6 bases outside the gene matches. The CDR3 runs to 14 residues. In germline, CDR1 is MDHEN, CDR2 SYDVKM.